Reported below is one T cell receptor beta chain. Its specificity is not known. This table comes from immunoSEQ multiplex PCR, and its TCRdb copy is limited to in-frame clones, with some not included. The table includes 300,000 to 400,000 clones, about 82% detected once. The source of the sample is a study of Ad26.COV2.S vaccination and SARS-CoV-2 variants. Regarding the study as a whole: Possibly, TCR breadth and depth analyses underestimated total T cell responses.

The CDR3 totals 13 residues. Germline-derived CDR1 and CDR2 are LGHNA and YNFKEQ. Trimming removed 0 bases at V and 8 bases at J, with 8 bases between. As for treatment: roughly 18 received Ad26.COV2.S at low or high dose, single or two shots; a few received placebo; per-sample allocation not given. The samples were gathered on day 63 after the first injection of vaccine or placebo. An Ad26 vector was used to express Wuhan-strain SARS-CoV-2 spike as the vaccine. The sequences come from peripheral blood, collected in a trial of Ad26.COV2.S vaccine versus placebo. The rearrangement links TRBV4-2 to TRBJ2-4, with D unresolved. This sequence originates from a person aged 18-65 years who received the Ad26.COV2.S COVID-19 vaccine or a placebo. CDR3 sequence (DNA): TGTGCCAGCAGCCAAGATCGGCACCACATTCAGTACTTC. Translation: CASSQDRHHIQYF.